This TCR beta chain is drawn from a study of shared clonotypes between healthy human individuals. Turning to the study itself: A couple of female and a few male donors aged 18 to 49 were enrolled. Every donor yielded three CD4 naive, three CD4 memory, two CD8 naive and one CD8 memory plate. Overall study findings and caveats: Clonotype sharing across a few donors was observed for 4% to 6.5% of naive CD4 clonotypes.

A split of CD4+ cells into CD45RA+ naive and CD45RA-negative memory subsets was performed. TCRdb's table, derived via immunoSEQ multiplex PCR, lists solely in-frame clones and lacks some. This table has 1,400,000 or so clones, approximately 98.5% appearing once. As to this clone: Its antigen is not identified.

The TCR sequence derives from a man aged 25 to 45 in good health. The sequenced sample was naive CD4+ T cells sorted from blood. Subset reported: CD45RA+ positively selected.

CDR3 protein: CASSLRTEIYEQYF. In nucleotides, the CDR3 is TGCGCCAGCAGCCTACGGACAGAAATCTACGAGCAGTACTTC. The chain has TRBV5-1 and TRBJ2-7; D may be TRBD1 (6 bases). This CDR3 has 14 residues. CDR1 is SGHRS, CDR2 YFSETQ, per germline. With 4 bases removed from V and 3 bases from J, the gap between germline ends came to 14 bases.